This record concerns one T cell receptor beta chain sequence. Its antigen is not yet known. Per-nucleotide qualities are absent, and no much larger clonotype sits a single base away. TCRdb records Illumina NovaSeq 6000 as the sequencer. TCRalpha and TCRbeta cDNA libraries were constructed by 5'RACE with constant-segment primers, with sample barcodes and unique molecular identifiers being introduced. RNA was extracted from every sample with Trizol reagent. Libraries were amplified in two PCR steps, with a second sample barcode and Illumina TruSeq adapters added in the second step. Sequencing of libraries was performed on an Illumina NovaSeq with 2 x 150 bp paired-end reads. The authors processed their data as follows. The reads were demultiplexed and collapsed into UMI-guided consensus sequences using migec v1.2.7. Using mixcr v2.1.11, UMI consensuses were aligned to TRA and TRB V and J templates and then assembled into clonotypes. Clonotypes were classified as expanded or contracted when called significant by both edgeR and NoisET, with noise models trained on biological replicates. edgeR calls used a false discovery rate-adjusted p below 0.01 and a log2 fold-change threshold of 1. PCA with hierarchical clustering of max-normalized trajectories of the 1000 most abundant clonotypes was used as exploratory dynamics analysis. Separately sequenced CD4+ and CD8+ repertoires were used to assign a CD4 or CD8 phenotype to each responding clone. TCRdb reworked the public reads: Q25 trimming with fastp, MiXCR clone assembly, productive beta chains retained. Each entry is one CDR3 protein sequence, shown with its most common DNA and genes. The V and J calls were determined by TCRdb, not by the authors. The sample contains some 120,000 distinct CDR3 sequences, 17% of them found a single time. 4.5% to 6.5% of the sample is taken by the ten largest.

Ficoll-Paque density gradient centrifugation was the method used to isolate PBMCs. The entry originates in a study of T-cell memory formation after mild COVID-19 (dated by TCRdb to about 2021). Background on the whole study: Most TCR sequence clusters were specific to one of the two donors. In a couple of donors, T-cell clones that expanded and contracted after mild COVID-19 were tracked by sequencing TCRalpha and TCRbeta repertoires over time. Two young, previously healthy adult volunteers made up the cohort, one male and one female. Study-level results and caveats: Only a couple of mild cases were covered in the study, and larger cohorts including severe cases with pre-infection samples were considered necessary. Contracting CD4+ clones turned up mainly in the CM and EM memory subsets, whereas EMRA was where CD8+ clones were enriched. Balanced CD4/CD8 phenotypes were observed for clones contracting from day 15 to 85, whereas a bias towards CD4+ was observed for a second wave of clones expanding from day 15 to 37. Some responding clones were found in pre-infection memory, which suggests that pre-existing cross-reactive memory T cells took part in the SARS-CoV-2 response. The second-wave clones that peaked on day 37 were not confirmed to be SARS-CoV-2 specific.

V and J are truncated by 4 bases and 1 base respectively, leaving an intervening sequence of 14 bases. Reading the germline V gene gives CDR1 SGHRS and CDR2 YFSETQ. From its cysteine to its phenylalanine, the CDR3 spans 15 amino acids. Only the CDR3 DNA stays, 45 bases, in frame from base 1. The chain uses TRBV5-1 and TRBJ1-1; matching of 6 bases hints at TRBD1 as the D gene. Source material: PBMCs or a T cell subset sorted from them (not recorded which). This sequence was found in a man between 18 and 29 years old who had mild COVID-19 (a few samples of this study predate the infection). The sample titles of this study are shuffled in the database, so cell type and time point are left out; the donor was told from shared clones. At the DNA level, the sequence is TGCGCCAGCAGCCTTCGGATACAGGGGAACACTGAAGCTTTCTTT. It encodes CASSLRIQGNTEAFF.